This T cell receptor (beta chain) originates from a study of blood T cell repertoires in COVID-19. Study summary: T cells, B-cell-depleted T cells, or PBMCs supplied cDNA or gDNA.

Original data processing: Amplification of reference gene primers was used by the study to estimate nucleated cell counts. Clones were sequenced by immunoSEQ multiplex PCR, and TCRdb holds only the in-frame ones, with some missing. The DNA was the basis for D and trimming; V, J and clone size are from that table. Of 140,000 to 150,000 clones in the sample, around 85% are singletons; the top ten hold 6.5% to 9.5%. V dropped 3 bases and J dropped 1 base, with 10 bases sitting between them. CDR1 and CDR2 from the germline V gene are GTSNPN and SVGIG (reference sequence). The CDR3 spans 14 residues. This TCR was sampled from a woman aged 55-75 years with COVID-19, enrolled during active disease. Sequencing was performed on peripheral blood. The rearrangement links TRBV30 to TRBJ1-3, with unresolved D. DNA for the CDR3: TGTGCCTGGAGCCGCCGTCAGTCTGGAAACACCATATATTTT. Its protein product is CAWSRRQSGNTIYF. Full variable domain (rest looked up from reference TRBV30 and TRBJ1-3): SQTIHQWPATLVQPVGSPLSLECTVEGTSNPNLYWYRQAAGRGLQLLFYSVGIGQISSEVPQNLSASRPQDRQFILSSKKLLLSDSGFYLCAWSRRQSGNTIYFGEGSWLTVV.